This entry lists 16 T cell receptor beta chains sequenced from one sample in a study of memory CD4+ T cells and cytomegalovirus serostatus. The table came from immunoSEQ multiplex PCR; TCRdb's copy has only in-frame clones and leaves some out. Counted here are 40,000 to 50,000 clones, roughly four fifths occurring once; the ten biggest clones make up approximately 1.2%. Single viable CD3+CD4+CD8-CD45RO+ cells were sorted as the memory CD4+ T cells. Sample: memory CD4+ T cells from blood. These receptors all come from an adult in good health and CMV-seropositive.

In DNA, the CDR3 is TGCGCCAGCAGCTCAAGACCGACAGGCCTCTCTGGGGCCAACGTCCTGACTTTC. Residues: CASSSRPTGLSGANVLTF. The rearrangement joins TRBV5-1 to TRBJ2-6, with TRBD1 as a possible D gene (6 bases). Trimming stripped 3 bases from V and 0 bases from J, with 16 bases between. The CDR3 length is 18 residues. From germline, CDR1 is SGHRS and CDR2 YFSETQ.

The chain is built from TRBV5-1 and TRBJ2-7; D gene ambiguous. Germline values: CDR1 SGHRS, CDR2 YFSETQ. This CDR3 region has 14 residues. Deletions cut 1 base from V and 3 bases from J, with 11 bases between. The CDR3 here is CASSLRQEIYEQYF. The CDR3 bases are TGCGCCAGCAGCTTGCGCCAGGAAATCTACGAGCAGTACTTC.

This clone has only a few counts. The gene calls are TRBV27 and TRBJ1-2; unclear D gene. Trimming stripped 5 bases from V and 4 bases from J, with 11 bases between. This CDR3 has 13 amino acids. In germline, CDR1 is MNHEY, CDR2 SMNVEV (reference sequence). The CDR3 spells CASSGRSSYGYTF. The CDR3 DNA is TGTGCCAGCAGTGGACGGAGCAGCTATGGCTACACCTTC.

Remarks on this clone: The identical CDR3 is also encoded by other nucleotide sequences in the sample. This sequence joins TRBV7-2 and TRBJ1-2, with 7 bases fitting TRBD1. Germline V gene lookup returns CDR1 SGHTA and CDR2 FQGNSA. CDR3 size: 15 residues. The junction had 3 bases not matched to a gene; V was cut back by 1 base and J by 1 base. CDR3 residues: CASSLGGTDNYGYTF. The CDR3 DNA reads TGTGCCAGCAGCTTAGGAGGGACAGATAACTATGGCTACACCTTC.

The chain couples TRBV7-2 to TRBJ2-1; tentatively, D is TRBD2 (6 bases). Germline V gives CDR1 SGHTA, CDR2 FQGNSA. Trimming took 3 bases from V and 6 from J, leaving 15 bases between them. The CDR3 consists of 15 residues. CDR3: CASSFRRGLGNEQFF. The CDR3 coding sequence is TGTGCCAGCAGCTTCAGGCGGGGTTTGGGCAATGAGCAGTTCTTC. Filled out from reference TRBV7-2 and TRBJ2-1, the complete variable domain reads GAGVSQSPSNKVTEKGKDVELRCDPISGHTALYWYRQSLGQGLEFLIYFQGNSAPDKSGLPSDRFSAERTGGSVSTLTIQRTQQEDSAVYLCASSFRRGLGNEQFFGPGTRLTVL.

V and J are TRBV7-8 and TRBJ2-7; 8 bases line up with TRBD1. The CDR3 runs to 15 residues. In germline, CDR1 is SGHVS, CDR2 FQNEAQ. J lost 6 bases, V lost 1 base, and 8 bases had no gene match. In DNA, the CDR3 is TGTGCCAGCAGCTTAGTGGGGAACGACAGGGGCGAGCAGTACTTC. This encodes CASSLVGNDRGEQYF.

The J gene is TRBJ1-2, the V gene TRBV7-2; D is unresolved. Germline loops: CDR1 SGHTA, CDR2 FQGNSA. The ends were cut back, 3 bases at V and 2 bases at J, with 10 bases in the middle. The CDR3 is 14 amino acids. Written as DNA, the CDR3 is TGTGCCAGCAGCTTGCTGCCCCACAACTATGGCTACACCTTC. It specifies CASSLLPHNYGYTF.

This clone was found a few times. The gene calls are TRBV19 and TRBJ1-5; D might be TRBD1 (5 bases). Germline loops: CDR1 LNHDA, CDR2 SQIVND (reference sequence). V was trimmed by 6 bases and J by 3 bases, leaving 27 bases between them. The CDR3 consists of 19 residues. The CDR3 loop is CASSIQGTSFLDNNQPQHF. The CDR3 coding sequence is TGTGCCAGTAGCATCCAAGGGACCTCGTTCCTAGATAACAATCAGCCCCAGCATTTT.

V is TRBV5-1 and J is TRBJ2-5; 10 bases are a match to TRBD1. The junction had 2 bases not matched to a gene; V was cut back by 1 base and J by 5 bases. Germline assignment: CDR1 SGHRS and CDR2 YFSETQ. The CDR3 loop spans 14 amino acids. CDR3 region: CASSLWGQGETQYF. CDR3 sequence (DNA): TGCGCCAGCAGCTTGTGGGGACAGGGGGAGACCCAGTACTTC.

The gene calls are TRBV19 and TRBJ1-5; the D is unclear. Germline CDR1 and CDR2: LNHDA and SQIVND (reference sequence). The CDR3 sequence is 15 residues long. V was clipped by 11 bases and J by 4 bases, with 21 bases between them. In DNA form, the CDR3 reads TGTGCCGCCAATACACCCGGAGACCCTAATCAGCCCCAGCATTTT. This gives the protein CAANTPGDPNQPQHF.

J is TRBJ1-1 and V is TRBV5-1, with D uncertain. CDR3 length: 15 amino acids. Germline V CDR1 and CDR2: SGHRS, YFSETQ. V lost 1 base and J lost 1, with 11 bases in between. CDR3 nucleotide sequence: TGCGCCAGCAGCTTGTTATCATCAGGGAACACTGAAGCTTTCTTT. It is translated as CASSLLSSGNTEAFF.

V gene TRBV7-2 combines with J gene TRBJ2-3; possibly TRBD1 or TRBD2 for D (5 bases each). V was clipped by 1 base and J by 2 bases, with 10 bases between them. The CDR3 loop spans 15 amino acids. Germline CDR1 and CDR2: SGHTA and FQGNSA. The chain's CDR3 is CASSLDGAPTDTQYF. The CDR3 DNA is TGTGCCAGCAGCTTAGACGGGGCCCCCACAGATACGCAGTATTTT.

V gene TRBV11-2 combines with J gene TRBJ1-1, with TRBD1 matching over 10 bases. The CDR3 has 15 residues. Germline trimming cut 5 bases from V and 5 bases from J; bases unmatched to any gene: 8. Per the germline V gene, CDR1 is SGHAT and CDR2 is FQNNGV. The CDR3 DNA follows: TGTGCCAGCAGCCCGTGGGACAGGGGAAATACTGAAGCTTTCTTT. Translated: CASSPWDRGNTEAFF.

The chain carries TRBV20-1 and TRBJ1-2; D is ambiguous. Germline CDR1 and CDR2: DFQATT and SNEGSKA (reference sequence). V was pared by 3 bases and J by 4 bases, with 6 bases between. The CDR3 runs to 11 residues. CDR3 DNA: TGCAGTGCTAGCGTAGTCTATGGCTACACCTTC. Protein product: CSASVVYGYTF.

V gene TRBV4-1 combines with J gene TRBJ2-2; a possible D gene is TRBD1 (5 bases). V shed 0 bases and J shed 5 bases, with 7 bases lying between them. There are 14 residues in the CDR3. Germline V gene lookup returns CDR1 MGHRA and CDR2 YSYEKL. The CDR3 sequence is CASSQEAGTGELFF. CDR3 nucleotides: TGCGCCAGCAGCCAAGAGGCAGGGACCGGGGAGCTGTTTTTT.

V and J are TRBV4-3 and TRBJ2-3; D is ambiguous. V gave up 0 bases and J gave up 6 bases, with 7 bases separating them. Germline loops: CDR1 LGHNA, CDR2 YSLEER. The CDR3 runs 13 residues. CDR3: CASSQEFHDTQYF. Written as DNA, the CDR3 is TGCGCCAGCAGCCAAGAATTTCACGATACGCAGTATTTT.